This T cell receptor beta chain was observed in a study of T cell changes during pregnancy in multiple sclerosis. Germline V lookup: CDR1 MNHEY, CDR2 SVGAGI. CDR3 length: 14 residues. V lost 10 bases, J lost 1 base, and 14 bases lay in between. The method was immunoSEQ multiplex PCR; TCRdb's version includes in-frame clones alone and lacks a portion of them. The sample lists 75,000 to 95,000 clones; approximately 89% were seen once. This specimen was peripheral blood, taken in the first trimester of pregnancy. The J gene is TRBJ1-5, the V gene TRBV6-5, with D perhaps TRBD1 (6 bases). The sequence came from a female donor in good health, enrolled as a control in a pregnancy study. In DNA, the CDR3 is TGTGCCACCAGATCGGACAGCAGCAATCAGCCCCAGCATTTT. Its protein product is CATRSDSSNQPQHF.